The 22 T cell receptor beta chains reported below all come from one sample, sequenced in a study of early T cells in non-severe SARS-CoV-2 infection. TCRdb re-called the 5' RACE reads with MiXCR, one entry per CDR3 protein. The data hold some 83,000 distinct CDR3 sequences, with less than 11% observed a single time. This specimen was whole blood, taken at baseline. Every receptor here comes from an adult who was a healthcare worker with PCR-confirmed SARS-CoV-2 infection or an uninfected control (not recorded which).

This sequence joins TRBV29-1 and TRBJ2-1; no firm D call. CDR3 size: 17 residues. V was clipped by 7 bases and J by 0 bases, with 22 bases between them. CDR1 is SQVTM and CDR2 is ANQGSEA in the germline V gene. CDR3 residues: CSATSRMVLSSYNEQFF. CDR3 in DNA: TGCAGCGCGACTTCCAGGATGGTGCTCAGCTCCTACAATGAGCAGTTCTTC.

The J gene is TRBJ1-2, the V gene TRBV12-3 or TRBV12-4; D not certain. The CDR3 loop spans 12 amino acids. The V end lost 5 bases, the J end lost 4 bases, and 8 bases lay between the germline ends. The CDR3 here is CASSEDRYGYTF. CDR3 nucleotides: TGTGCCAGCAGTGAAGACCGCTATGGCTACACCTTC.

The rearrangement uses TRBV12-5 and TRBJ2-2, with 11 bases that match TRBD2. The CDR3 loop spans 15 amino acids. CDR1 is LGHNT, CDR2 FRNRAP, per germline. The junction had 2 bases not matched to a gene; V was cut back by 4 bases and J by 4 bases. The CDR3 DNA reads TGTGCTAGTGGTTCCGGACTAGCGGGCACCGGGGAGCTGTTTTTT. The encoded protein is CASGSGLAGTGELFF.

This clonotype was seen once. This chain connects TRBV7-3 to TRBJ2-2, with D perhaps given as TRBD1 or TRBD2 (5 bases each). Germline V gene data show CDR1 as SGHTA and CDR2 as FQGTGA. V lost 6 bases to trimming and J lost 5 bases, with 13 bases between them. The CDR3 totals 14 residues. The CDR3 sequence: CASRKQGGTGELFF. The CDR3 coding sequence is TGTGCCAGCAGGAAGCAGGGCGGGACCGGGGAGCTGTTTTTT. Filled out from reference TRBV7-3 and TRBJ2-2, the complete variable domain reads GAGVSQTPSNKVTEKGKYVELRCDPISGHTALYWYRQSLGQGPEFLIYFQGTGAADDSGLPNDRFFAVRPEGSVSTLKIQRTERGDSAVYLCASRKQGGTGELFFGEGSRLTVL.

In this sample, this clonotype turned up many times. The chain links TRBV6-6 to TRBJ2-3; D is perhaps TRBD1 or TRBD2 (6 bases each). This CDR3 comprises 16 residues. V gave up 2 bases and J gave up 3 bases, with 15 bases separating them. CDR1 is MNHNY and CDR2 is SVGAGI in the germline V gene (reference sequence). CDR3 DNA sequence: TGTGCCAGCAGTTACGAACAGGGAGGAAGAACAGATACGCAGTATTTT. It encodes CASSYEQGGRTDTQYF.

This clonotype was counted only a few times. The chain has TRBV3-1 and TRBJ2-1; no firm D call. CDR3 length: 14 residues. The germline V gene has CDR1 LGHDT and CDR2 YNNKEL (reference sequence). The germline V and J ends were trimmed by 6 bases and 2 bases, with 11 bases remaining between them. DNA of the CDR3: TGTGCCAGCAGGGATAAAGGGCCCTACAATGAGCAGTTCTTC. It codes for CASRDKGPYNEQFF.

The CDR3 coding sequence is TGTGCCAGCAGCGCGGGGACGGTGGCATCACCCCTCCACTTT. It translates to CASSAGTVASPLHF. The rearrangement joins TRBV7-2 to TRBJ1-6, with D perhaps TRBD1 (5 bases). The CDR3 contains 14 residues. Germline CDR1 is SGHTA and CDR2 is FQGNSA. The V end lost 5 bases, the J end lost 10 bases, and 15 bases lay between the germline ends.

The chain links TRBV7-8 to TRBJ2-1; D unresolved. Germline loops: CDR1 SGHVS, CDR2 FQNEAQ. Trimming removed 0 bases from V and 9 bases from J, with 15 bases in between. The CDR3 has 15 amino acids. The CDR3 protein is CASSLAPAVFGEQFF. The CDR3 coding sequence is TGTGCCAGCAGCTTAGCCCCCGCAGTTTTCGGTGAGCAGTTCTTC.

This clonotype was counted between two and nine times. The chain has TRBV5-1 and TRBJ2-7; D is perhaps TRBD2 (5 bases). The CDR3 length is 14 residues. V gave up 3 bases and J gave up 2 bases, with 12 bases separating them. Germline V gives CDR1 SGHRS, CDR2 YFSETQ. DNA of the CDR3: TGCGCCAGCAGCTCCCGGGAAGGAGCCTACGAGCAGTACTTC. Translating it yields CASSSREGAYEQYF.

This clonotype occurred many times. This chain uses TRBV27 with TRBJ1-6; TRBD1 agrees at 8 bases. Germline CDR1 reads MNHEY; CDR2 reads SMNVEV (reference sequence). V lost 5 bases, J lost 9 bases, and 9 bases stayed unmatched. The CDR3 is made up of 15 amino acids. In nucleotides, the CDR3 is TGTGCCAGCAGTACTATACAGGGGGGGGTTTCACCCCTCCACTTT. Translated: CASSTIQGGVSPLHF.

The rearrangement links TRBV21-1 to TRBJ2-3; the D call of TRBD1 is as the table states it, not checked on the DNA. TRBV21-1 is designated a pseudogene. The CDR3 consists of 17 residues. CDR3 protein: CASSKRGSSSSTDTQYF. The CDR3 DNA reads as TGTGCCAGCAGCAAAAGGGGTTCGAGTTCGTCCACAGATACGCAGTATTTT.

This clonotype was counted ten times or more. J is TRBJ1-1 and V is TRBV12-3 or TRBV12-4, with no clear D. Deletions cut 8 bases from V and 10 bases from J, with 17 bases between. The CDR3 contains 12 residues. This CDR3 is CASRHAPAGAFF. CDR3 bases: TGTGCCAGCCGCCACGCTCCGGCTGGAGCTTTCTTT.

This clonotype was recorded many times. The chain is built from TRBV7-6 and TRBJ2-1, with D possibly matching TRBD1 (5 bases). Per germline, CDR1 SGHVS and CDR2 FNYEAQ. The CDR3 is made up of 17 amino acids. V shed 1 base and J shed 5 bases, with 18 bases lying between them. The chain's CDR3 is CASSLGRAIFLHNEQFF. The CDR3 nucleotides are TGTGCCAGCAGCTTAGGCAGGGCTATATTCCTTCACAATGAGCAGTTCTTC.

This clonotype was seen more than once but under ten times. This rearrangement joins TRBV7-9 to TRBJ2-2; D not resolved. Trimming shortened V by 2 bases and J by 4 bases, and 11 bases separated the two germline ends. CDR3 length equals 15 residues. Germline CDR1 SEHNR, CDR2 FQNEAQ (reference sequence). The chain's CDR3 is CASSLRADSTGELFF. The CDR3 nucleotides read TGTGCCAGCAGCTTACGGGCGGATTCCACCGGGGAGCTGTTTTTT. The full variable domain, completed using reference TRBV7-9 and TRBJ2-2, is DTGVSQNPRHKITKRGQNVTFRCDPISEHNRLYWYRQTLGQGPEFLTYFQNEAQLEKSRLLSDRFSAERPKGSFSTLEIQRTEQGDSAMYLCASSLRADSTGELFFGEGSRLTVL.

This clonotype was counted only a few times. The J gene is TRBJ2-7, the V gene TRBV24-1; D tentatively reads TRBD1 or TRBD2 (5 bases each). Germline values: CDR1 KGHDR, CDR2 SFDVKD. Trimming took off 6 bases at V and 7 bases at J, with 12 bases between the two ends. The CDR3 contains 12 residues. The CDR3, as DNA: TGTGCCACCAGTCGGGGCCAAGAGGAGCAGTACTTC. Protein product: CATSRGQEEQYF.

This clonotype was picked up many times. This chain links TRBV3-1 with TRBJ2-7; D gene ambiguous. The germline CDR1 and CDR2 sequences are LGHDT and YNNKEL (reference sequence). CDR3 length: 14 residues. Trimming cost V 2 bases and J 4 bases, with 12 bases left between them. CDR3 region: CASSQNPSSYEQYF. The CDR3 coding sequence is TGTGCCAGCAGCCAAAATCCCAGCTCATACGAGCAGTACTTC.

The V gene is TRBV20-1, the J gene TRBJ2-3; D assignment may be TRBD1 or TRBD2 (5 bases each). CDR1 is DFQATT, CDR2 SNEGSKA, per germline (reference sequence). Trimming removed 3 bases at V and 5 bases at J, with 15 bases between. This CDR3 is 14 amino acids long. The DNA for the CDR3 is TGCAGTGCTAGGGGGACGTGGTTAGGAGATACGCAGTATTTT. Protein sequence: CSARGTWLGDTQYF.

V is TRBV6-5 and J is TRBJ1-1; 7 nucleotides align to TRBD1. The germline gives CDR1 MNHEY, CDR2 SVGAGI. J gave up 8 bases and V 6 bases, and 9 bases lay outside the gene matches. This CDR3 contains 13 residues. CDR3 nucleotides: TGTGCCAGCAGGGGGGAGGGGGACAGCGAAGCTTTCTTT. Protein sequence: CASRGEGDSEAFF.

CDR3 residues: CASSARQGSTDTQYF. CDR3 nucleotide sequence: TGTGCCAGCAGCGCCAGACAGGGAAGCACAGATACGCAGTATTTT. V gene TRBV11-3 combines with J gene TRBJ2-3; 7 bases fit TRBD1. V lost 5 bases, J lost 0 bases, and 5 bases stayed unmatched. The CDR3 runs 15 residues. Germline loops: CDR1 SGHNT, CDR2 YENEEA. Full variable domain (missing parts from reference TRBV11-3 and TRBJ2-3): EAGVVQSPRYKIIEKKQPVAFWCNPISGHNTLYWYLQNLGQGPELLIRYENEEAVDDSQLPKDRFSAERLKGVDSTLKIQPAELGDSAVYLCASSARQGSTDTQYFGPGTRLTVL.

This clonotype was picked up many times. The chain combines TRBV7-3 with TRBJ2-5, with TRBD2 as a possible D gene (6 bases). Deletions cut 5 bases from V and 2 bases from J, with 15 bases between. CDR1 and CDR2 (germline): SGHTA, FQGTGA. The CDR3 contains 15 residues. CDR3 region: CASSVGLAVQETQYF. The CDR3 region has the DNA TGTGCCAGCAGCGTAGGGTTAGCGGTTCAAGAGACCCAGTACTTC.

This clonotype was seen many times. V and J are TRBV5-1 and TRBJ1-1; D call uncertain. Germline V lookup: CDR1 SGHRS, CDR2 YFSETQ. V was pared by 0 bases and J by 9 bases, with 9 bases between. The CDR3 length is 12 residues. CDR3 nucleotide sequence: TGCGCCAGCAGCTTGGGTGGGCTACAAGCTTTCTTT. Residues: CASSLGGLQAFF.

A few counts support this clonotype. The V call is TRBV30, the J call TRBJ1-1; 9 bases line up with TRBD1. In germline, CDR1 is GTSNPN, CDR2 SVGIG (reference sequence). The trim removed 0 bases at V and 6 bases at J, leaving 11 bases unmatched. There are 16 residues in the CDR3. The DNA for the CDR3 is TGTGCCTGGAGTGTACTGCTGGGGACAGGGTCGGCTGAAGCTTTCTTT. The encoded protein is CAWSVLLGTGSAEAFF.